This T cell receptor beta chain was documented in a study of T cell changes during pregnancy in multiple sclerosis. Sequenced by immunoSEQ multiplex PCR; TCRdb stores in-frame clones only, minus some. The data show 77,000 or so clones, with around 93% seen just once and less than 0.85% held by the top ten. The CDR3 sequence is 12 residues long. Trimming left V 4 bases short and J 5 bases short, with 9 bases between. Germline lookup yields CDR1 SGHRS and CDR2 YFSETQ. There are a few counts of this clone. J is TRBJ2-5 and V is TRBV5-1, with D hard to call. The clonotype originates from a female donor in good health, enrolled as a control in a pregnancy study. The source material was peripheral blood, sampled in the second trimester of pregnancy. CDR3 DNA: TGCGCCAGCAGCCCAATCGGGGAGACCCAGTACTTC. It codes for CASSPIGETQYF.